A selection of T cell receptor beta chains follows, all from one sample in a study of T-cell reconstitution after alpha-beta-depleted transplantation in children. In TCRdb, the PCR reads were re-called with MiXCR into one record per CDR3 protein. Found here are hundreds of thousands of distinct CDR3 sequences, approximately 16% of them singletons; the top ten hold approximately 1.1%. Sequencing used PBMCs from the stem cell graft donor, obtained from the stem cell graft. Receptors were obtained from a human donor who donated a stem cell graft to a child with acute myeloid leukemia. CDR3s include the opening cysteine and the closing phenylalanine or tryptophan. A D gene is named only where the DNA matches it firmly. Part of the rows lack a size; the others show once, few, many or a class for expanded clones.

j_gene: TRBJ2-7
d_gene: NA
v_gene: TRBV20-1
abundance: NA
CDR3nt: TGCAGTGCTAGAGCTAGGGGGGGCGGGAGCTACGAGCAGCACTTC
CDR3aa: CSARARGGGSYEQHF

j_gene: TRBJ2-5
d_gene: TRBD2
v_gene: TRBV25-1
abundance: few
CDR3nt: TGTGCCAGCAGGTCTATAGCGGGGGCGATCCAAGAGACCCAGTACTTC
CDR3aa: CASRSIAGAIQETQYF

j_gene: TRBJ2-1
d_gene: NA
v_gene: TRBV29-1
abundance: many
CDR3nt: TGCAGCGTTATGGTTTCCTCCTACAATGAGCAGTTCTTC
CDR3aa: CSVMVSSYNEQFF

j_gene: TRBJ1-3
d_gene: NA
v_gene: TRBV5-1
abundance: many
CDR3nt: TGCGCCAGCAGCTTAGGGACGGCTGGAAACACCATATATTTT
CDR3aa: CASSLGTAGNTIYF

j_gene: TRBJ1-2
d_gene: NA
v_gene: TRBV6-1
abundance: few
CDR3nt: TGTGCCAGCAAGAGAGACGTCCTTTATGGCTACACCTTC
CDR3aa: CASKRDVLYGYTF

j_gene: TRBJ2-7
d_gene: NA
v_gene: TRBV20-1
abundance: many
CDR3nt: TGCAGTGCTCGTACCAGGGGGAGGACCTACGAGCAGTACTTC
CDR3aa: CSARTRGRTYEQYF

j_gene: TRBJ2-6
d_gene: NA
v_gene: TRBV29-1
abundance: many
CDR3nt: TGCAGCGTACAGGGAAGGGGGGCCAACGTCCTGACTTTC
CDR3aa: CSVQGRGANVLTF

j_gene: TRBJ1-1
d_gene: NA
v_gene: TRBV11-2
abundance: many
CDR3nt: TGTGCCAGCAGCTTAGAGAGTCAGGGGATGGTAACCACCATGAACACTGAAGCTTTCTTT
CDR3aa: CASSLESQGMVTTMNTEAFF

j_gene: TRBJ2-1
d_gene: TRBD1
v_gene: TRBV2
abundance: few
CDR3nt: TGTGCCAGCAATACCGGACAGGGATCTATGGAGCAGTTCTTC
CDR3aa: CASNTGQGSMEQFF

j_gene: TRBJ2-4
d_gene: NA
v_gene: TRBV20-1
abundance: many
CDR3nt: TGCAGTGCTAGTGTTTCAGCAGGCAAAAACATTCAGTACTTC
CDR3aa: CSASVSAGKNIQYF

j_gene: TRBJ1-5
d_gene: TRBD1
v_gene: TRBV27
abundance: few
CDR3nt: TGTGCCAGCTCGGACAGGGATCAGCCCCAGCATTTT
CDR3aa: CASSDRDQPQHF

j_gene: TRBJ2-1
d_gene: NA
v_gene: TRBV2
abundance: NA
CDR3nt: TGTGCCAGCAGGGCCCGGGACACGGTGTACAATGAGCAGTTCTTC
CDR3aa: CASRARDTVYNEQFF

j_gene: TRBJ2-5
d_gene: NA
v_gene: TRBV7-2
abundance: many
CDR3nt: TGTGCCAGCAGCTCACGGGGAAAGCAGTACTTC
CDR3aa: CASSSRGKQYF

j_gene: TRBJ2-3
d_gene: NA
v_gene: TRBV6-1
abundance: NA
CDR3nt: TGTGCCAGCACCGACGCGGGGTCTACGCAGTATTTT
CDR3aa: CASTDAGSTQYF

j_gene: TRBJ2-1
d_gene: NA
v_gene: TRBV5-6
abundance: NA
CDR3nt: TGTGCCAGCAGCTACCCCGATCGGGGCGCCAACTACAATGAGCAGTTCTTC
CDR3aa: CASSYPDRGANYNEQFF

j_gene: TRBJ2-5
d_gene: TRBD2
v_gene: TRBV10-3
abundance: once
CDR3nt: TGTGCCATCAGTGAGTCGCCCAGCGGGGCCCTAGAGACCCAGTACTTC
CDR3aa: CAISESPSGALETQYF

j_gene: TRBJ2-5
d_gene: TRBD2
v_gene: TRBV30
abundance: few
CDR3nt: TGTGCCTGGAGTGGCGGGGGAGGTGAGACCCAGTACTTC
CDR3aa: CAWSGGGGETQYF

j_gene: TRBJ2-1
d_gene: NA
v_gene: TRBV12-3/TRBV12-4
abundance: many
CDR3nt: TGTGCCAGCAGTTTCCAAGACGGGCGCAATGAGCAGTTCTTC
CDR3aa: CASSFQDGRNEQFF

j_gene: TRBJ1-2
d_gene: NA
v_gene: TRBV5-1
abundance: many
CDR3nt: TGCGCCAGCAGCTCTTTCCGGGACGGTTATGGCTACACCTTC
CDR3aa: CASSSFRDGYGYTF

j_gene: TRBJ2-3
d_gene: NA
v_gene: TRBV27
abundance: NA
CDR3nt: TGTGCCAGCAGTTTAGCGGGACCTCCGGCAGATACGCAGTATTTT
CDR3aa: CASSLAGPPADTQYF

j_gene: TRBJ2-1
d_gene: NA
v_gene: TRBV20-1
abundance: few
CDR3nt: TGCAGTGCTAGTCGCGGGGAGCAGTTCTTC
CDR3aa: CSASRGEQFF

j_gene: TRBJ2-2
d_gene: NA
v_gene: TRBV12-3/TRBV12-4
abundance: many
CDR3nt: TGTGCCAGCAGCCGGGATCCTACAGGACGGGAGCTGTTTTTT
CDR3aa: CASSRDPTGRELFF

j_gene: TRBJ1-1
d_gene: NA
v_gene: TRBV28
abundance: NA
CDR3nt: TGTGCCAGCAGTTCCGAGGGCGTGGTTCTGGGCACTGAAGCTTTCTTT
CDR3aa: CASSSEGVVLGTEAFF

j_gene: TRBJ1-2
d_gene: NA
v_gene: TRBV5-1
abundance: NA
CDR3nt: TGCGCCAGCAGCGAGGGCTGGTATGGCTACACCTTC
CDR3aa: CASSEGWYGYTF

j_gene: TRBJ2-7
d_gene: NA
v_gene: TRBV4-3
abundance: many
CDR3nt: TGCGCCAGCAGCCAAGATGAACAGCCCTACGAGCAGTACTTC
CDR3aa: CASSQDEQPYEQYF

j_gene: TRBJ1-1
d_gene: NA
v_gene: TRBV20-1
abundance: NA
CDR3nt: TGCAGTGCTAGAGATCTCCGGGCCACTGAAGCTTTCTTT
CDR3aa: CSARDLRATEAFF

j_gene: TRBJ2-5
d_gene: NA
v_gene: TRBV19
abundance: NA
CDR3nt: TGTGCCAGCGGCCCGGGGGCAGAGACCCAGTACTTC
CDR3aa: CASGPGAETQYF

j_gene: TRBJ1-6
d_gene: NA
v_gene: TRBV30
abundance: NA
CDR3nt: TGTGCCTGGAGTGAAAAGGGGTCCGTCCAGGTTGGGTCACCCCTCCACTTT
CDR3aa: CAWSEKGSVQVGSPLHF

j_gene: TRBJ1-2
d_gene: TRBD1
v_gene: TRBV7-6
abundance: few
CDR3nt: TGTGCCAGCAGCTCCTCCGGGACAGGGATCGGAGGCTACACCTTC
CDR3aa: CASSSSGTGIGGYTF

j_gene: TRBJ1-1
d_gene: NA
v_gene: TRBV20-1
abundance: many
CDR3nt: TGCAGTGCTTTCCACCGGGGGACTGAAGCTTTCTTT
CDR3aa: CSAFHRGTEAFF

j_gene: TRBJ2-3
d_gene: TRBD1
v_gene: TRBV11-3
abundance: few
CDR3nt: TGTGCCAGCAGCTCGGGACAGAATACGCAGTATTTT
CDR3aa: CASSSGQNTQYF

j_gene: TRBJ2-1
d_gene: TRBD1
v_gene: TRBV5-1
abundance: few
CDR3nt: TGCGCCAGCAGCTGGGGACAGAGCTCCTACAATGAGCAGTTCTTC
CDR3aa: CASSWGQSSYNEQFF

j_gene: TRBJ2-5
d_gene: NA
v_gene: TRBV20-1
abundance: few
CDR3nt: TGCAGTGCATTACAGGGATCCCCGAGGGAGACCCAGTACTTC
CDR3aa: CSALQGSPRETQYF

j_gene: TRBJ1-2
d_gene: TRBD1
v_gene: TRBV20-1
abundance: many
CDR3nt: TGCAGTGCCCGAGGGGCAGGGGGTTTGAATGACTATGGCTACACCTTC
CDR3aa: CSARGAGGLNDYGYTF

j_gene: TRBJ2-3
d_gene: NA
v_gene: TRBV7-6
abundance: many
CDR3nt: TGTGCCAGCAGCTGGGCGAGGGGAAGCACAGATACGCAGTATTTT
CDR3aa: CASSWARGSTDTQYF

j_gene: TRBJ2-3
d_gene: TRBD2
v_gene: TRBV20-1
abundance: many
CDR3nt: TGCAGTGCAGGGGCCGGACTAGCGGGGGACGCGCAGTATTTT
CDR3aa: CSAGAGLAGDAQYF

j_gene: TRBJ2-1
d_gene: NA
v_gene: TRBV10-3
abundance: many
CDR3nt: TGTGCCATCAGTGAGGAGAGATACTACGAGCAGTTCTTC
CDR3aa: CAISEERYYEQFF

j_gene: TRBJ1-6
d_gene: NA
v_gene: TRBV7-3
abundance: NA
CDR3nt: TGTGCCAGCAGCTTAAATGAGAGGGTCCGATACTCCTATAATTCACCCCTCCACTTT
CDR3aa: CASSLNERVRYSYNSPLHF

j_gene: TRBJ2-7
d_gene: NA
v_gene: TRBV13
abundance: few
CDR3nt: TGTGCCAGCAGCTCTTCCCCGGGACTGTCCTACGAGCAGTACTTC
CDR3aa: CASSSSPGLSYEQYF

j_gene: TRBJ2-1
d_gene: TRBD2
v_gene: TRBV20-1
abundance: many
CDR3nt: TGCAGTGCCCTCGGGACTAGCGGGGGGACCGGGGGGTTCTTC
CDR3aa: CSALGTSGGTGGFF

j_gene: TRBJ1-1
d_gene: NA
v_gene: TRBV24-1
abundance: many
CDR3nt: TGTGCCACCTCAGGGACTCCTAACACTGAAGCTTTCTTT
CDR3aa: CATSGTPNTEAFF

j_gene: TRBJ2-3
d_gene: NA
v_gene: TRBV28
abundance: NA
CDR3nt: TGTGCCAGTTGTGGGACGGACGAAGATACGCAGTATTTT
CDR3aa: CASCGTDEDTQYF

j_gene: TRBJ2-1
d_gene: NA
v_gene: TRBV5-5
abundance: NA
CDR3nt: TGTGCCAGCAGCCCTTTCAAGGGGGAGTGGAATGAGCAGTTCTTC
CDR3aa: CASSPFKGEWNEQFF

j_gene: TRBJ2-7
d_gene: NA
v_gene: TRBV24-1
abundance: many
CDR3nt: TGTGCCACCAGTGGGGCAGGGAACGAGCAGTACTTC
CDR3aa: CATSGAGNEQYF

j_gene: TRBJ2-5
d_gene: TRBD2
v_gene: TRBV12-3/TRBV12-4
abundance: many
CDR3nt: TGTGCCAGCAGCTTGACTAGCGGGGGACCAAGGACCCAGTACTTC
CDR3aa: CASSLTSGGPRTQYF